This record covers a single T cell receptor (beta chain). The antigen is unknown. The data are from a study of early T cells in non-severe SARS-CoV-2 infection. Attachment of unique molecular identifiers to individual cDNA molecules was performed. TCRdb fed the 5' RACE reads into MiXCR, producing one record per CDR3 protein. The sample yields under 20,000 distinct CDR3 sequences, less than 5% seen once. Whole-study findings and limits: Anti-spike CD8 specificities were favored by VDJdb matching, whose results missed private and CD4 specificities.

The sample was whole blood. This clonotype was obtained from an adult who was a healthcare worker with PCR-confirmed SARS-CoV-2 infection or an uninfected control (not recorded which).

The CDR3, as DNA: TGTGCCAGCAGCCCCGGCGGTCTGGGGAGAACCGGGGAGCTGTTTTTT. Protein product: CASSPGGLGRTGELFF. J is TRBJ2-2 and V is TRBV7-2; tentative D call: TRBD2 (5 bases). V lost 5 bases and J 5 bases, leaving 18 bases between the germline ends. CDR1 and CDR2 from the germline V gene are SGHTA and FQGNSA. The CDR3 covers 16 residues.